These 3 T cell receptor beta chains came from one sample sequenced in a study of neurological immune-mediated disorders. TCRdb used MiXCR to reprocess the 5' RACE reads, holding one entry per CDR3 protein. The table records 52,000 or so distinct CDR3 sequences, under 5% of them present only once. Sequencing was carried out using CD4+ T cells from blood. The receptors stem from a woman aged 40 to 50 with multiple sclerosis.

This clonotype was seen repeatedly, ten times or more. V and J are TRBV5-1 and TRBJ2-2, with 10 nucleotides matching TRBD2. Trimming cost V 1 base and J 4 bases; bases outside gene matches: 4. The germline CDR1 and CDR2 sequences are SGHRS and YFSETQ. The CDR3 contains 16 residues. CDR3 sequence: CASSLHSGGSTGELFF. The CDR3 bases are TGCGCCAGCAGCTTGCATAGCGGGGGGTCCACCGGGGAGCTGTTTTTT.

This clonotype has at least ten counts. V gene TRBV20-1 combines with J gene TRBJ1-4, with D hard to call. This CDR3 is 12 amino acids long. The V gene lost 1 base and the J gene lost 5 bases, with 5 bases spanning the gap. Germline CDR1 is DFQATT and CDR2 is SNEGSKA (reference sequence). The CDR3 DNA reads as TGCAGTGCTAGAGTACGGAATGAAAAACTGTTTTTT. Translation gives CSARVRNEKLFF.

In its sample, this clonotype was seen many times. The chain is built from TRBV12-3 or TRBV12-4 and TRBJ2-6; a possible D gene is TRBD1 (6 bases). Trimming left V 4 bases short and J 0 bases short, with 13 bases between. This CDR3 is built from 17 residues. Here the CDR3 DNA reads TGTGCCAGCAGTTCCGGAACAGGGATCTCTGGGGCCAACGTCCTGACTTTC. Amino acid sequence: CASSSGTGISGANVLTF.